The next 5 T cell receptor beta chains were all read from a single sample in a study of molecular identifiers for immune sequencing clone quantification. TCRdb re-derived calls from the PCR reads in MiXCR, one entry per CDR3 protein. This table has 53,000 or so distinct CDR3 sequences, roughly a third appearing once. Material: naive CD8+ T cells from blood, with Jurkat cell RNA spiked in. Sample subset: FACS-sorted CD8+CD4-CCR7+CD45RA+ naive T cells. These receptors all stem from a human donor in good health. Some libraries in this study had Jurkat cell RNA spiked in.

Notes on this clonotype: A much larger clone sits a single nucleotide away, making a read error possible. This chain connects TRBV5-3 to TRBJ2-7; D gene uncertain. TRBV5-3 is reported as an ORF; its role is uncertain. V lost 8 bases, J lost 0 bases, and 15 bases lay in between. The CDR3 spans 14 residues. CDR3 loop: CASGFEPSSYEQYF. Here the CDR3 DNA reads TGTGCCAGCGGCTTCGAACCGTCCTCCTACGAGCAGTACTTC.

The chain employs TRBV14 and TRBJ2-2; D might be TRBD2 (6 bases). CDR1 and CDR2 from the germline V gene are SGHDN and FVKESK. V lost 1 base, J lost 3 bases, and 9 bases lay in between. The CDR3 is 15 amino acids. CDR3 in amino acids: CASSQAERDTGELFF. CDR3 DNA sequence: TGTGCCAGCAGCCAAGCTGAGCGGGACACCGGGGAGCTGTTTTTT.

This clonotype appeared a few times. The chain recombines TRBV13 with TRBJ2-3; perhaps TRBD1 as D (5 bases). The CDR3 sequence is 17 residues long. Germline CDR1 reads PRHDT; CDR2 reads FYEKMQ (reference sequence). Trimming shortened V by 3 bases and J by 4 bases, and 20 bases separated the two germline ends. The CDR3 protein is CASSLAGEGVDADTQYF. The CDR3 nucleotides are TGTGCCAGCAGCTTGGCCGGCGAAGGGGTTGATGCAGATACGCAGTATTTT.

This chain connects TRBV10-3 to TRBJ2-7; D gene ambiguous. V was shortened by 5 bases and J by 4 bases, with 9 bases between the two germline ends. In germline, CDR1 is ENHRY, CDR2 SYGVKD. The CDR3 consists of 12 residues. As DNA, the CDR3 is TGTGCCATCAGTTCCGACGCATACGAGCAGTACTTC. Its translation: CAISSDAYEQYF.

This clonotype was recorded at least ten times. V is TRBV28 and J is TRBJ1-6; no reliable D call. This CDR3 contains 14 residues. Germline assignment: CDR1 MDHEN and CDR2 SYDVKM. Trimming stripped 6 bases from V and 4 bases from J, with 10 bases between. CDR3 sequence reads: CASSTAEYNSPLHF. The CDR3 coding sequence is TGTGCCAGCAGCACGGCCGAGTATAATTCACCCCTCCACTTT.